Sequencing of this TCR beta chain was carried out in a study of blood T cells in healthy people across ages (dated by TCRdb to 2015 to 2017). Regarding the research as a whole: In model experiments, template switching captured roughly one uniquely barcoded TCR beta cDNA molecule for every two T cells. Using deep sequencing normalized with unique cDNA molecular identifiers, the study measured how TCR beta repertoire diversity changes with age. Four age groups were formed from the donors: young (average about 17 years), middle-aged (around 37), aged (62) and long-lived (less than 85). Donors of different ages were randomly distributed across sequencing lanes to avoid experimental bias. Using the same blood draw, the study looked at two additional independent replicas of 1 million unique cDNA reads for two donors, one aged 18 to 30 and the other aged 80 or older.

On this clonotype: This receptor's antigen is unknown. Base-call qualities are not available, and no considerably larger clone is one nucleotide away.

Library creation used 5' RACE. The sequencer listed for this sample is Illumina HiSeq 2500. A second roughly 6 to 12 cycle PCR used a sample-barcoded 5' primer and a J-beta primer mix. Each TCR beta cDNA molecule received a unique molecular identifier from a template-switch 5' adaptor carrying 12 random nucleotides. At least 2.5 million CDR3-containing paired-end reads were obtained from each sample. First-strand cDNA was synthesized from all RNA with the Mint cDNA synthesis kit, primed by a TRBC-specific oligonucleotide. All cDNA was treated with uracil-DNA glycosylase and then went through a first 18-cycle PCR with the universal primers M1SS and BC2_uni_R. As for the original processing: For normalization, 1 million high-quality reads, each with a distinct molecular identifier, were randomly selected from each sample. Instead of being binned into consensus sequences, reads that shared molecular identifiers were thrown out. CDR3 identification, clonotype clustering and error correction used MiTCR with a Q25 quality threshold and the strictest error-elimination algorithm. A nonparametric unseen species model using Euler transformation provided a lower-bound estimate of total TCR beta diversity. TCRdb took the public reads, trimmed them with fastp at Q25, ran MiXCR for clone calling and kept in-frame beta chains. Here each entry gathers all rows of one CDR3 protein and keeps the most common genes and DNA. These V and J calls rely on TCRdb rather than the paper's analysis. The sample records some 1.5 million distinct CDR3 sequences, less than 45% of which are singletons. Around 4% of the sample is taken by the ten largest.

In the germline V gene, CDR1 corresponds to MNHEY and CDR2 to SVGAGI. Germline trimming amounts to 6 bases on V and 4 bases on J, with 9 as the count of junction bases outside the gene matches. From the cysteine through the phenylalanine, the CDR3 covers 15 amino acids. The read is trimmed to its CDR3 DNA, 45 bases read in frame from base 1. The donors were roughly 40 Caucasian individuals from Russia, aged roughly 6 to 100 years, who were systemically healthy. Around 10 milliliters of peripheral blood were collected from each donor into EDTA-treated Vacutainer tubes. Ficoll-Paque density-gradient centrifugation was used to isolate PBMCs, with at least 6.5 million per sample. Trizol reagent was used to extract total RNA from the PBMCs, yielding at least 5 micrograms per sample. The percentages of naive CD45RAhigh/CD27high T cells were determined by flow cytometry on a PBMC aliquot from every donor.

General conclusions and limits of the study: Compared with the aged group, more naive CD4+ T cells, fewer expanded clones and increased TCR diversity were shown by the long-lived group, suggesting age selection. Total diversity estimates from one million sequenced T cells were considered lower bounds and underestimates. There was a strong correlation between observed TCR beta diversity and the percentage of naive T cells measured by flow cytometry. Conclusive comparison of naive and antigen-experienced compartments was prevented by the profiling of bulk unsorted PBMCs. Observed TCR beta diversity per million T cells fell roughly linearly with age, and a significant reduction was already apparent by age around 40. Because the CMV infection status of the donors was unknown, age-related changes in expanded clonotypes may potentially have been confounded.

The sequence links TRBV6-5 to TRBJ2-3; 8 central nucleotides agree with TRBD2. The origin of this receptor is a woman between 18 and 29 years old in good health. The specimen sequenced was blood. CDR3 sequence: CASSLSGSFPDTQYF. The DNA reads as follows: TGTGCCAGCAGCTTAAGCGGGAGTTTCCCAGATACGCAGTATTTT.